This T cell receptor beta chain originates from a study of molecular identifiers for immune sequencing clone quantification. Study summary: Replicates involved a five-way split of RNA from around 20,000 or 99,000 naive CD8 cells, with sequencing of four. Points from the study as a whole: Clones carrying above 20 RNA copies accounted for over 98% of effector molecules, under 1% in naive cells.

In this sample, this clonotype turned up many times. Its antigen is still unknown. The V gene lost 0 bases and the J gene lost 6 bases, with 12 bases spanning the gap. This CDR3 spans 15 amino acids. Germline CDR1 and CDR2: MGHRA and YSYEKL. Naive CD8 T cell sorting was performed on the CD8+CD4-CCR7+CD45RA+ phenotype. TCRdb analysed the PCR reads with MiXCR anew, one entry per CDR3 protein. This table has tens of thousands of distinct CDR3 sequences, 15% to 20% appearing once. The sequence derives from a human donor in good health. Some libraries in this study had Jurkat cell RNA spiked in. The chain recombines TRBV4-1 with TRBJ1-5; D might be TRBD1 (6 bases). The material sequenced was naive CD8+ T cells from blood, with Jurkat cell RNA spiked in. Subset: FACS-sorted CD8+CD4-CCR7+CD45RA+ naive T cells. This CDR3 is CASSQDSGAGQPQHF. The CDR3 DNA sequence: TGCGCCAGCAGCCAAGATTCGGGGGCGGGTCAGCCCCAGCATTTT.